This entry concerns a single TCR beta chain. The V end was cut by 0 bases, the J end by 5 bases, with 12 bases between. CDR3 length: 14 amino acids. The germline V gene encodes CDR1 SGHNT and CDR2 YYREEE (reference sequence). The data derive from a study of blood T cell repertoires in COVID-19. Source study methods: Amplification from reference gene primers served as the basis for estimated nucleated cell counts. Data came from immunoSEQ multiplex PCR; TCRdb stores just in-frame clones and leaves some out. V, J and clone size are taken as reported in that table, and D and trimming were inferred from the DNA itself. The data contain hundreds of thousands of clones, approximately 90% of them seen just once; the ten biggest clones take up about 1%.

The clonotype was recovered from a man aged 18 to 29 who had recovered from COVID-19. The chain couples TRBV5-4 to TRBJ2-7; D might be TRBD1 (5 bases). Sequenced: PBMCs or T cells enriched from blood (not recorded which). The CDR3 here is CASSLVGAFDEQYF. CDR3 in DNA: TGTGCCAGCAGCTTGGTAGGGGCATTTGACGAGCAGTACTTC.